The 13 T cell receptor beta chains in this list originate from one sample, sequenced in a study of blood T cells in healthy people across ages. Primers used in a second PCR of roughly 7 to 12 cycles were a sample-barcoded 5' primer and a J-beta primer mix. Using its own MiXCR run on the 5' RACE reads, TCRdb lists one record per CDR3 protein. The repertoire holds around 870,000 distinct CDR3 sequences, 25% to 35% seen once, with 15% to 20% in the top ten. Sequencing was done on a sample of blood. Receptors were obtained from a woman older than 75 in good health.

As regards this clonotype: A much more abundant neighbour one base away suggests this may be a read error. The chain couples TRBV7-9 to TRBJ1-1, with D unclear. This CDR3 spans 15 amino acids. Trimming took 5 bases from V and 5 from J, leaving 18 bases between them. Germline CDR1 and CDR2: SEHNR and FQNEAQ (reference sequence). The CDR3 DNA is TGTGCCAGCAGCCCCCGTCGGATGGTTGGGACTGAAGCTTTCTTT. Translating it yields CASSPRRMVGTEAFF.

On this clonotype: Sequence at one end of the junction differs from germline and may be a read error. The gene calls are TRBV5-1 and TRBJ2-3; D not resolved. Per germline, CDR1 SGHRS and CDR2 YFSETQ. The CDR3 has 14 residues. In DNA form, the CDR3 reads TGCGCCAACAGCCAGACTTCTAGCACAGATACGCAGTATTTT. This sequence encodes CANSQTSSTDTQYF.

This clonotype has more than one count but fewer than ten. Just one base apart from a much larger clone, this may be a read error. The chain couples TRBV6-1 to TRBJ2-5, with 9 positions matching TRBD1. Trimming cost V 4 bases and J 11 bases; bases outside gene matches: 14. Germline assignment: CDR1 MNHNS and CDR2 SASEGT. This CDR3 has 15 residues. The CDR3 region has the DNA TGTGCCAGCAGTGCACAGGGGGCCAATTACAATGAGCAGTACTTC. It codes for CASSAQGANYNEQYF.

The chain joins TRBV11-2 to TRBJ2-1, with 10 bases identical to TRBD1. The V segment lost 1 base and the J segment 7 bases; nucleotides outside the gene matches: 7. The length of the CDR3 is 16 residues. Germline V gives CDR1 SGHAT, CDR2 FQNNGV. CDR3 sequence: CASSLGPGQGMNEQFF. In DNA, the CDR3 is TGTGCCAGCAGCTTAGGGCCGGGACAGGGGATGAATGAGCAGTTCTTC.

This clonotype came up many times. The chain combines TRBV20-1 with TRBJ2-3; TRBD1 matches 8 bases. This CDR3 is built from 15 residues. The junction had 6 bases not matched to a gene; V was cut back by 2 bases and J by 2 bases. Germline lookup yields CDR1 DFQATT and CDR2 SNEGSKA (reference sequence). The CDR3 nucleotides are TGCAGTGCTAGAAACGGACAGGGAGACACAGATACGCAGTATTTT. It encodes CSARNGQGDTDTQYF.

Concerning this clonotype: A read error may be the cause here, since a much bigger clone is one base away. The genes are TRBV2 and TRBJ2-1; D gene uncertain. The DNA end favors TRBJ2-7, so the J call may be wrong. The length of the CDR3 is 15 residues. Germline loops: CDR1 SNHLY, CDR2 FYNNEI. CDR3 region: CASSDSLNSYNEQYF. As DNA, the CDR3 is TGTGCCAGCAGTGACAGCCTAAACTCCTACAATGAGCAGTACTTC.

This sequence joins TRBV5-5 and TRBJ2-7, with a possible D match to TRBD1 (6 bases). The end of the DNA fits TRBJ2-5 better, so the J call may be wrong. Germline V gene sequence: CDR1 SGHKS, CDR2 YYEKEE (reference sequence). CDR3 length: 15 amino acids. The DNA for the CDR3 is TGTGCCAGCAGCTTTAAAATTACAGGGACGGAGACCCAGTACTTC. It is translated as CASSFKITGTETQYF.

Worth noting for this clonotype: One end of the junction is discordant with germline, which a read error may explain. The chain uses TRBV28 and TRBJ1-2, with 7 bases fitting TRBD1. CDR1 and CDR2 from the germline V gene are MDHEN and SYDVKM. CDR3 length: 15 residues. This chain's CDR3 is CASSLSGAGGRGCTF. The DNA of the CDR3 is TGTGCCAGCAGTTTATCAGGGGCAGGGGGGCGTGGCTGCACCTTC.

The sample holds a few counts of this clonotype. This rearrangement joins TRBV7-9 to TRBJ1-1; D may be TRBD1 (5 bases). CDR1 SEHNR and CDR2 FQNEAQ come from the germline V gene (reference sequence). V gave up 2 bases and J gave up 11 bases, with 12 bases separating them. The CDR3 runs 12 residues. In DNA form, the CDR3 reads TGTGCCAGCAGCTTAAATTCCGGGGGGGCTTTCTTT. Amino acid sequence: CASSLNSGGAFF.

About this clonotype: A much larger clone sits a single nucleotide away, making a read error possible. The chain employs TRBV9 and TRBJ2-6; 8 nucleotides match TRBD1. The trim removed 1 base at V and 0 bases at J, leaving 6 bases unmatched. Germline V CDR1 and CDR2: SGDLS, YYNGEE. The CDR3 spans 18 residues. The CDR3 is CASSVLGQAISGANVLTF. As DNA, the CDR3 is TGTGCCAGCAGCGTATTGGGACAGGCGATCTCTGGGGCCAACGTCCTGACTTTC.

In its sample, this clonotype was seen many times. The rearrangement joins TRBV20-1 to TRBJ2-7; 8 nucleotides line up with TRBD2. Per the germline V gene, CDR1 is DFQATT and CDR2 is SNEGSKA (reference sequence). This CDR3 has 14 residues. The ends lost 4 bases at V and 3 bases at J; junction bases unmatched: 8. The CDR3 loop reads CSAKGVAGSYEQYF. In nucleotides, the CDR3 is TGCAGTGCTAAAGGGGTAGCGGGGAGCTACGAGCAGTACTTC.

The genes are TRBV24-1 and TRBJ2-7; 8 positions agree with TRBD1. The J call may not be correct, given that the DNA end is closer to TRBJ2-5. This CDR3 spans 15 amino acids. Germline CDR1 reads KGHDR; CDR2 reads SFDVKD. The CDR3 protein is CATSDSTGGRGTQYF. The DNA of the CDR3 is TGTGCCACCAGTGATTCTACAGGGGGACGAGGGACCCAGTACTTC.

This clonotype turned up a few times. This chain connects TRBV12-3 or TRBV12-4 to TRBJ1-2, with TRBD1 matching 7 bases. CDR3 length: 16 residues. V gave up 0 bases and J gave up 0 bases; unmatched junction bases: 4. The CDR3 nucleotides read TGTGCCAGCAGTTTAGCTGGCCAGGGGGCTAACTATGGCTACACCTTC. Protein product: CASSLAGQGANYGYTF.